The clone carrying this T cell receptor (beta chain) was found once. The antigen remains undetermined. Exclusions: uncontrolled infection, other autoimmune disease, pregnancy, lactation. This sample is part of a study of T cells in Graves' hyperthyroidism and ophthalmopathy. Study-level background: Peripheral blood draws took place at initial diagnosis, ahead of any treatment. Study-level points and caveats: Using 13 V-J features, a model discriminated ophthalmopathy from stable hyperthyroidism.

The CDR3 is made up of 13 amino acids. Germline V gene lookup returns CDR1 SQVTM and CDR2 ANQGSEA. V gave up 4 bases and J gave up 3 bases, with 10 bases separating them. From RNA transcripts, TCR beta CDR3 regions were amplified. First-round RT-PCR targeting the TCR CDR3 was performed with the HTBI primer set. TCRdb re-analysed the multiplex PCR reads in MiXCR, keeping a single row per CDR3 protein. Among 800,000 or so distinct CDR3 sequences listed, 35% to 40% were seen once. The gene calls are TRBV29-1 and TRBJ2-1; D could derive from TRBD1 or TRBD2 (5 bases each). The source of this sequence is a man younger than 35 with Graves' hyperthyroidism. Source material: blood. CDR3 protein: CSVARGDYNEQFF. DNA for the CDR3: TGCAGCGTTGCGAGGGGTGACTACAATGAGCAGTTCTTC.